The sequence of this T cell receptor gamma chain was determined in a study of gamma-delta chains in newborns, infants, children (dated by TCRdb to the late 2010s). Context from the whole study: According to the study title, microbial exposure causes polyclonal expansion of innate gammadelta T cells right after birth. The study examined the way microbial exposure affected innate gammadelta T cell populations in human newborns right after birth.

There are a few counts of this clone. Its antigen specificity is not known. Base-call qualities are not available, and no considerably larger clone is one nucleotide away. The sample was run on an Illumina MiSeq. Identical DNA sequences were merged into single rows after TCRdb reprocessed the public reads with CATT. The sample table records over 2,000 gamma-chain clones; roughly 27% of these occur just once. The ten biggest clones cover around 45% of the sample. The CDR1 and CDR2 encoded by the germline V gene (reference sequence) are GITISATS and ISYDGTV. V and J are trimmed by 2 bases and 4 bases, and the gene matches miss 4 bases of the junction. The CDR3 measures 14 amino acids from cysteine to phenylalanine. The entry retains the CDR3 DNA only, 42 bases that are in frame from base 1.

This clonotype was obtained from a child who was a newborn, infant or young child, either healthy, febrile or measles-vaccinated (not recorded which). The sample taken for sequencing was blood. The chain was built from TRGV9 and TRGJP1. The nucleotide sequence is TGTGCCTTGTGGGAGGGGGGCACTGGTTGGTTCAAGATATTT. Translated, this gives CALWEGGTGWFKIF.